A single sample is the source of the 32 T cell receptor beta chains below, sequenced in a study of T-cell reconstitution after alpha-beta-depleted transplantation in children. Preparing the TCRbeta library involved the use of unique molecular identifiers. TCRdb fed the PCR reads into MiXCR, producing one record per CDR3 protein. The table includes about 420,000 distinct CDR3 sequences, about a tenth detected once. The sequencing here drew on PBMCs from the stem cell graft donor, taken from the stem cell graft. The receptor source for this set is a human donor who donated a stem cell graft to a child with acute myeloid leukemia.

The chain uses TRBV15 and TRBJ2-2, with 9 nucleotides matching TRBD1. V was clipped by 3 bases and J by 6 bases; unmatched bases: 5. Germline V gives CDR1 LNHNV, CDR2 YYDKDF (reference sequence). CDR3 length: 15 amino acids. The CDR3 DNA reads as TGTGCCACCAGCAGGGGGGACAGGGCGGCCGGGGAGCTGTTTTTT. Translated, it gives CATSRGDRAAGELFF.

This clonotype was detected a few times. The genes are TRBV20-1 and TRBJ1-4; D not certain. Trimming removed 7 bases from V and 13 bases from J, with 16 bases in between. Germline values: CDR1 DFQATT, CDR2 SNEGSKA (reference sequence). This CDR3 is 11 amino acids long. The CDR3 DNA sequence: TGCAGTGTCCCGACGGTACGCGGACTGTTTTTT. This codes for CSVPTVRGLFF.

This chain links TRBV4-2 with TRBJ1-3; TRBD1 is a possible D gene (6 bases). CDR3 length: 17 residues. Germline lookup yields CDR1 LGHNA and CDR2 YNFKEQ. Trimming stripped 0 bases from V and 0 bases from J, with 12 bases between. The CDR3 here is CASSQEFRGYSGNTIYF. The CDR3 region has the DNA TGTGCCAGCAGCCAAGAATTCAGGGGCTACTCTGGAAACACCATATATTTT.

This chain links TRBV6-6 with TRBJ2-2, with D unresolved. This CDR3 is 13 amino acids long. Trimming pared 8 bases from V and 2 bases from J, leaving 9 bases between. From germline, CDR1 is MNHNY and CDR2 SVGAGI (reference sequence). The CDR3 DNA is TGTGCCAGCCTCGTCATAAACACCGGGGAGCTGTTTTTT. Its translation: CASLVINTGELFF.

This clonotype showed up just a few times. The chain is built from TRBV20-1 and TRBJ2-1; 9 positions match TRBD1. With 4 bases clipped from V and 5 bases from J, the junction kept 3 bases outside the gene matches. CDR3 size: 13 residues. The V gene's germline CDR1 is DFQATT and CDR2 SNEGSKA (reference sequence). CDR3 sequence (DNA): TGCAGTGCTACGGACAGGGGAGACAATGAGCAGTTCTTC. This gives the protein CSATDRGDNEQFF.

This clonotype appeared a few times. V is TRBV30 and J is TRBJ1-2; D is unresolved. The CDR3 sequence is 16 residues long. V was shortened by 1 base and J by 3 bases, with 18 bases between the two germline ends. The germline V gene has CDR1 GTSNPN and CDR2 SVGIG (reference sequence). The CDR3 DNA reads as TGTGCCTGGAGTGAGATGTTTTCCGCAGGCGACTATGGCTACACCTTC. This sequence encodes CAWSEMFSAGDYGYTF.

For this clonotype: As the CDR3 is not closed by the conserved phenylalanine or tryptophan, this likely results from a read error. The V and J genes are TRBV4-3 and TRBJ1-5, with 8 nucleotides matching TRBD1. Germline V gene lookup returns CDR1 LGHNA and CDR2 YSLEER. V shed 1 base and J 5 bases; nucleotides not matched to a gene: 4. The CDR3 is 15 amino acids. The DNA of the CDR3 is TGCGCCAGCAGCCAAGGACAGGGGAGCGATCAGCCCCAGCATATT. It yields the protein CASSQGQGSDQPQHI.

This clonotype has more than one count but fewer than ten. The chain couples TRBV29-1 to TRBJ1-1; the D gene is possibly TRBD1 (5 bases). V was trimmed by 7 bases and J by 0 bases, leaving 15 bases between them. CDR3 length equals 14 residues. The germline V gene has CDR1 SQVTM and CDR2 ANQGSEA. The DNA for the CDR3 is TGCAGCGCCGGTGGTACAGGCATGAACACTGAAGCTTTCTTT. Translated, it gives CSAGGTGMNTEAFF.

The V call is TRBV25-1, the J call TRBJ2-3; 10 bases are shared with TRBD2. The junction had 3 bases not matched to a gene; V was cut back by 0 bases and J by 0 bases. CDR1 and CDR2 (germline): MGHDK, SYGVNS. This CDR3 is built from 17 residues. The CDR3 region has the DNA TGTGCCAGCAGTGAATATGGACTAGCGGAAAGCACAGATACGCAGTATTTT. Its protein product is CASSEYGLAESTDTQYF.

This sequence joins TRBV5-1 and TRBJ2-6, with 7 bases matching TRBD1. V was pared by 3 bases and J by 1 base, with 4 bases of the junction left unmatched. Germline V gene lookup returns CDR1 SGHRS and CDR2 YFSETQ. This CDR3 comprises 16 residues. The CDR3 is CASSSRQGSGANVLTF. CDR3 in DNA: TGCGCCAGCAGCTCCCGACAGGGTTCTGGGGCCAACGTCCTGACTTTC.

V usage is TRBV12-3 or TRBV12-4 and J usage is TRBJ2-3; 10 nucleotides line up with TRBD2. The V segment lost 5 bases and the J segment 1 base; nucleotides outside the gene matches: 9. The CDR3 spans 17 residues. CDR3 protein: CASSKTSGGVGTDTQYF. The CDR3 nucleotides are TGTGCCAGCAGTAAAACCAGCGGGGGGGTTGGCACAGATACGCAGTATTTT.

This clonotype was seen more than once but under ten times. A read error may produce the germline difference seen at one junction end. The rearrangement joins TRBV29-1 to TRBJ2-3; TRBD2 aligns across 9 bases. Germline values: CDR1 SQVTM, CDR2 ANQGSEA. This CDR3 has 14 residues. The CDR3 loop reads CSESSGESTDTQCF. In DNA form, the CDR3 reads TGCAGCGAGTCTAGCGGGGAAAGCACAGATACGCAGTGTTTT.

V is TRBV20-1 and J is TRBJ1-2, with 7 bases fitting TRBD1. J gave up 7 bases and V 3 bases, and 5 bases lay outside the gene matches. The CDR3 covers 12 residues. CDR1 is DFQATT and CDR2 is SNEGSKA in the germline V gene (reference sequence). The CDR3 reads CSARRQGGGYTF. The CDR3 coding sequence is TGCAGTGCTAGGAGACAGGGAGGTGGCTACACCTTC.

The chain joins TRBV9 to TRBJ2-6, with TRBD1 identical over 9 bases. V lost 3 bases, J lost 1 base, and 8 bases stayed unmatched. Germline loops: CDR1 SGDLS, CDR2 YYNGEE. The CDR3 runs 18 residues. CDR3 DNA sequence: TGTGCCAGCAGCGCTGGGGGACAGGGACTTTCTGGGGCCAACGTCCTGACTTTC. This sequence encodes CASSAGGQGLSGANVLTF. Full variable domain (outside the CDR3, taken from reference TRBV9 and TRBJ2-6): DSGVTQTPKHLITATGQRVTLRCSPRSGDLSVYWYQQSLDQGLQFLIQYYNGEERAKGNILERFSAQQFPDLHSELNLSSLELGDSALYFCASSAGGQGLSGANVLTFGAGSRLTVL.

This sequence joins TRBV6-1 and TRBJ2-7, with D uncertain. This CDR3 contains 15 residues. Germline-derived CDR1 and CDR2 are MNHNS and SASEGT. With 8 bases removed from V and 2 bases from J, the gap between germline ends came to 19 bases. CDR3 DNA sequence: TGTGCCAGCCAAGACCCGGGCTTCAGAGCCTACGAGCAGTACGTC. Protein product: CASQDPGFRAYEQYV.

This clonotype was picked up many times. This chain joins TRBV4-1 and TRBJ1-1; tentatively, D is TRBD1 (6 bases). Trimming took off 0 bases at V and 0 bases at J, with 11 bases between the two ends. The CDR3 sequence is 16 residues long. CDR1 MGHRA and CDR2 YSYEKL come from the germline V gene. The CDR3, as DNA: TGCGCCAGCAGCCAAGAGGGGGCCTCCGTGAACACTGAAGCTTTCTTT. It codes for CASSQEGASVNTEAFF.

This clonotype appeared a few times. This chain joins TRBV29-1 and TRBJ1-1; D call uncertain. Trimming cost V 3 bases and J 4 bases, with 3 bases left between them. The CDR3 length is 10 residues. From germline, CDR1 is SQVTM and CDR2 ANQGSEA. The CDR3, as DNA: TGCAGCGTTGAGTCCACTGAAGCTTTCTTT. It codes for CSVESTEAFF.

The rearrangement uses TRBV6-2 or TRBV6-3 and TRBJ1-5; D gene unclear. V was clipped by 6 bases and J by 1 base, with 4 bases between them. CDR3 length equals 12 residues. Germline CDR1 reads MNHEY; CDR2 reads SVGEGT. DNA of the CDR3: TGTGCCAGCAGGAGGAGCAATCAGCCCCAGCATTTT. Translating gives CASRRSNQPQHF.

The chain employs TRBV20-1 and TRBJ1-3; D is undetermined. The CDR3 totals 13 residues. CDR1 and CDR2 (germline): DFQATT, SNEGSKA (reference sequence). Trimming stripped 1 base from V and 1 base from J, with 5 bases between. This CDR3 is CSARAASGNTIYF. The CDR3 nucleotides are TGCAGTGCTAGAGCTGCATCTGGAAACACCATATATTTT.

This clonotype has a handful of counts. V usage is TRBV19 and J usage is TRBJ2-7; 7 bases agree with TRBD2. Germline V gives CDR1 LNHDA, CDR2 SQIVND (reference sequence). This CDR3 has 14 residues. V dropped 2 bases and J dropped 1; count of bases not matched to a gene: 2. CDR3 loop: CASSISSGSYEQYF. CDR3 coding DNA: TGTGCCAGTAGTATATCTAGCGGTTCCTACGAGCAGTACTTC.

The chain combines TRBV20-1 with TRBJ2-4; possibly TRBD2 for D (6 bases). This CDR3 contains 15 residues. V lost 2 bases, J lost 13 bases, and 24 bases lay in between. CDR1 and CDR2 (germline): DFQATT, SNEGSKA (reference sequence). The CDR3 DNA follows: TGCAGTGCTAGAAGTTTCGGGCTAGCGACCTCCCCGCAGTACTTC. Translated: CSARSFGLATSPQYF.

This clonotype has only a few counts. As DNA, the CDR3 is TGTGCCAGCAGTAGGGGAGAATCAAGCAATCAGCCCCAGCATTTT. It codes for CASSRGESSNQPQHF. V is TRBV2 and J is TRBJ1-5; D might be TRBD1 (5 bases). Trimming cost V 5 bases and J 1 base, with 12 bases left between them. CDR3 length equals 15 residues. Germline CDR1 reads SNHLY; CDR2 reads FYNNEI.

This clonotype has a count of ten or more. V is TRBV12-3 or TRBV12-4 and J is TRBJ2-2; D possibly uses TRBD1 or TRBD2 (6 bases each). The CDR3 contains 12 residues. Trimming removed 6 bases at V and 7 bases at J, with 9 bases between. The CDR3 coding sequence is TGTGCCAGCAGGGGGGGCCACGGGGAGCTGTTTTTT. Protein sequence: CASRGGHGELFF.

The rearrangement uses TRBV12-3 or TRBV12-4 and TRBJ2-3, with D uncertain. Trimming shortened V by 3 bases and J by 4 bases, and 11 bases separated the two germline ends. The CDR3 sequence is 14 residues long. CDR3 loop: CASSFDSGADTQYF. Here the CDR3 DNA reads TGTGCCAGCAGTTTTGATTCGGGTGCAGATACGCAGTATTTT.

This clonotype was counted between two and nine times. V gene TRBV19 combines with J gene TRBJ2-4; 12 bases agree with TRBD1. Germline assignment: CDR1 LNHDA and CDR2 SQIVND (reference sequence). Trimming cost V 3 bases and J 13 bases; bases outside gene matches: 10. CDR3 length: 15 amino acids. CDR3 protein: CASSMPGQGAPRQYF. The CDR3 DNA sequence: TGTGCCAGTAGTATGCCGGGACAGGGGGCGCCTAGGCAGTACTTC.

The chain has TRBV6-2 or TRBV6-3 and TRBJ2-5, with D unresolved. Germline V lookup: CDR1 MNHEY, CDR2 SVGEGT. With 5 bases removed from V and 5 bases from J, the gap between germline ends came to 12 bases. This CDR3 has 13 amino acids. The CDR3 protein is CASSRPPRETQYF. The CDR3 DNA follows: TGTGCCAGCAGTAGACCGCCCAGGGAGACCCAGTACTTC.

Only a few counts were recorded for this clonotype. CDR3 sequence reads: CASGPNIYEQYV. CDR3 coding DNA: TGTGCTAGTGGTCCTAACATCTACGAGCAGTACGTC. The chain recombines TRBV12-5 with TRBJ2-7; D gene uncertain. With 5 bases removed from V and 3 bases from J, the gap between germline ends came to 8 bases. The CDR3 contains 12 residues. Germline CDR1 and CDR2: LGHNT and FRNRAP.

This clonotype was observed at least ten times. The chain links TRBV5-8 to TRBJ1-4; 10 bases are a match to TRBD1. This CDR3 comprises 16 residues. Germline CDR1 and CDR2: SGHTS and YDEGEE. V was pared by 4 bases and J by 6 bases, with 9 bases of the junction left unmatched. The CDR3: CASSPTWTGGDEKLFF. Here the CDR3 DNA reads TGTGCCAGCAGCCCGACGTGGACAGGGGGAGATGAAAAACTGTTTTTT.

This clonotype was picked up a small number of times. The chain has TRBV5-1 and TRBJ2-5; no firm D call. V was cut by 3 bases and J by 4 bases, with 13 bases left in between. The CDR3 is 14 amino acids. Germline assignment: CDR1 SGHRS and CDR2 YFSETQ. CDR3 DNA sequence: TGCGCCAGCAGCTCAGGATCCCTCGGAGAGACCCAGTACTTC. Protein product: CASSSGSLGETQYF.

CDR3 loop: CASSFGVLYDQETQYF. CDR3 nucleotide sequence: TGTGCCAGCAGCTTCGGGGTTCTCTACGACCAAGAGACCCAGTACTTC. The gene calls are TRBV5-5 and TRBJ2-5, with D perhaps TRBD2 (5 bases). The V end lost 2 bases, the J end lost 0 bases, and 14 bases lay between the germline ends. From germline, CDR1 is SGHKS and CDR2 YYEKEE (reference sequence). This CDR3 is 16 amino acids long.

This clonotype was seen repeatedly, ten times or more. This rearrangement joins TRBV18 to TRBJ1-5; 9 nucleotides line up with TRBD1. Germline V gives CDR1 KGHSH, CDR2 LQKENI. The junction had 3 bases not matched to a gene; V was cut back by 4 bases and J by 5 bases. The CDR3 is 14 amino acids. As DNA, the CDR3 is TGTGCCAGCTCACAGGACAGGGGCTATCAGCCCCAGCATTTT. Translated, it gives CASSQDRGYQPQHF.

In nucleotides, the CDR3 is TGTGCCAGCAGCGTAGCGAACTACAATGAGCAGTTCTTC. Its protein is CASSVANYNEQFF. V is TRBV9 and J is TRBJ2-1, with unresolved D. V was pared by 0 bases and J by 3 bases, with 4 bases between. The CDR3 has 13 residues. Germline V gene data show CDR1 as SGDLS and CDR2 as YYNGEE. Complete variable domain (other parts from reference TRBV9 and TRBJ2-1): DSGVTQTPKHLITATGQRVTLRCSPRSGDLSVYWYQQSLDQGLQFLIQYYNGEERAKGNILERFSAQQFPDLHSELNLSSLELGDSALYFCASSVANYNEQFFGPGTRLTVL.